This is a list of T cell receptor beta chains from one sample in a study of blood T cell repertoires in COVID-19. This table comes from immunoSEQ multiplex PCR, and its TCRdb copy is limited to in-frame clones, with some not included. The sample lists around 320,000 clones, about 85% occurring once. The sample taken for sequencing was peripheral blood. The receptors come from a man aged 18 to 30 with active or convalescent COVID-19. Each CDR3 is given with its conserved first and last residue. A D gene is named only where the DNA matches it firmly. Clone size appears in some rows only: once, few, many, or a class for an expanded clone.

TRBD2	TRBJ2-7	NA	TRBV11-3	CASSPPFRVGAGAYEQYF	TGTGCCAGCAGCCCACCCTTCCGGGTTGGAGCGGGGGCATACGAGCAGTACTTC
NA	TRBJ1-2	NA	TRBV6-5	CASIKPATGGGYTF	TGTGCCAGCATAAAACCCGCGACGGGTGGTGGCTACACCTTC
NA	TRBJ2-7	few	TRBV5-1	CASSLVGQSDEQYF	TGCGCCAGCAGCTTGGTAGGACAGTCAGATGAGCAGTACTTC
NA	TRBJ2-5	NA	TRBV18	CASSPVLETQYF	TGTGCCAGCTCACCAGTCCTGGAGACCCAGTACTTC
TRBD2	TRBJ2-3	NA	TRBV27	CASSGTSGRDRLDTQYF	TGTGCCAGCAGTGGGACTAGCGGGAGGGACCGTTTAGATACGCAGTATTTT
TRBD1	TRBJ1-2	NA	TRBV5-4	CASSLAIQGVWGYTF	TGTGCCAGCAGCTTGGCAATACAGGGGGTTTGGGGCTACACCTTC
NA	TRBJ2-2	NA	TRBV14	CASSLVGGTGELFF	TGTGCCAGCAGCCTCGTGGGCGGGACCGGGGAGCTGTTTTTT
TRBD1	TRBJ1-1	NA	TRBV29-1	CSVEGQVTEAFF	TGCAGCGTCGAGGGACAGGTAACTGAAGCTTTCTTT
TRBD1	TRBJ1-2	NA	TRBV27	CASNLRGDYGYTF	TGTGCCAGCAACCTCAGGGGGGACTATGGCTACACCTTC
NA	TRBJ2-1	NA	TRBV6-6	CASKDKLRGTSNEQFF	TGTGCCAGCAAGGATAAGTTGAGGGGGACATCCAATGAGCAGTTCTTC
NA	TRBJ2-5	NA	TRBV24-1	CATSDSLGGGSIQETQYF	TGTGCCACCAGTGATTCATTAGGGGGGGGGTCCATCCAAGAGACCCAGTACTTC
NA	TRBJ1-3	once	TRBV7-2	CASSLGPVGAGNTIYF	TGTGCCAGCAGCCTCGGTCCGGTCGGTGCTGGAAACACCATATATTTT
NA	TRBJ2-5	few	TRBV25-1	CASNNRQEETQYF	TGTGCCAGCAACAATCGACAGGAAGAGACCCAGTACTTC
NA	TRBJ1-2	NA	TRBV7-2	CASSLWRPANYGYTF	TGTGCCAGCAGCTTATGGCGGCCAGCTAACTATGGCTACACCTTC
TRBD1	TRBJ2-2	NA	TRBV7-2	CASSIRTGTGGTGELFF	TGTGCCAGCAGCATCAGAACCGGGACAGGGGGAACCGGGGAGCTGTTTTTT
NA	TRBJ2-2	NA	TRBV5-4	CASSLVGRYTGELFF	TGTGCCAGCAGCTTGGTGGGCAGATACACCGGGGAGCTGTTTTTT
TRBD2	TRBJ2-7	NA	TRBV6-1	CASSELRDYSYEQYF	TGTGCCAGCAGTGAACTGCGGGACTACTCCTACGAGCAGTACTTC
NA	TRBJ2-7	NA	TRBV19	CASSVHLQGPYEQYF	TGTGCCAGTAGTGTACATCTACAGGGCCCCTACGAGCAGTACTTC
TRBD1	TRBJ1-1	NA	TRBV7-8	CASSWDRGNTEAFF	TGTGCCAGCAGCTGGGACAGGGGGAATACTGAAGCTTTCTTT
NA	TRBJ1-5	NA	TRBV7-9	CASSFYNQPQHF	TGTGCCAGCAGCTTCTACAATCAGCCCCAGCATTTT
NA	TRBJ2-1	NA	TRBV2	CASSEAGAEQFF	TGTGCCAGCAGTGAAGCGGGGGCTGAGCAGTTCTTC
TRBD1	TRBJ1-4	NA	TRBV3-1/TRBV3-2	CASSPRMDRGFEKLFF	TGTGCCAGCAGCCCACGGATGGACAGGGGGTTTGAAAAACTGTTTTTT
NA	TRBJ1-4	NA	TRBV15	CATSGHTATNEKLFF	TGTGCCACCAGCGGACACACCGCAACTAATGAAAAACTGTTTTTT
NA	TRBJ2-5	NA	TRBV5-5	CASSYGQSEETQYF	TGTGCCAGCAGCTACGGACAATCCGAAGAGACCCAGTACTTC
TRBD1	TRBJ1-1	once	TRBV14	CAIDSRDRGGTEAFF	TGTGCCATCGATTCCCGGGACAGGGGGGGAACTGAAGCTTTCTTT
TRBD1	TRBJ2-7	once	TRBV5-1	CASSRAGDRVYEQYF	TGCGCCAGCAGCCGGGCAGGGGACAGGGTATACGAGCAGTACTTC
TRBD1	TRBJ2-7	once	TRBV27	CASSPEDRGPLEQYF	TGTGCCAGCAGTCCCGAGGACAGGGGGCCCCTCGAGCAGTACTTC
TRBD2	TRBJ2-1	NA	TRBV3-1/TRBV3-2	CASSYGLAGNEQFF	TGTGCCAGCAGCTACGGACTAGCGGGTAATGAGCAGTTCTTC
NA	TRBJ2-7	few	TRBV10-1	CASSKDSSSYEQYF	TGCGCCAGCAGTAAAGACAGCAGCTCCTACGAGCAGTACTTC
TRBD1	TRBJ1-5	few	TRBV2	CASRAGTGYNNQPQHF	TGTGCCAGCAGAGCCGGGACAGGTTATAATAATCAGCCCCAGCATTTT
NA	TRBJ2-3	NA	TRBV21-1	CASSKVPGGLTDTQYF	TGTGCCAGCAGCAAAGTCCCCGGGGGACTCACAGATACGCAGTATTTT
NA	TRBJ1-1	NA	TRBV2	CASSVRNTEAFF	TGTGCCAGCAGTGTGAGGAACACTGAAGCTTTCTTT